The table lists the clone carrying this TCR beta chain with a few counts. Antigen unknown. This CDR3 contains 14 residues. Germline CDR1 reads MDHEN; CDR2 reads SYDVKM. Some clones are missing from TCRdb's copy, which holds only in-frame ones; the method was immunoSEQ multiplex PCR. The sample shows 100,000 or so clones, 88% of them seen only once. The data were obtained in a study of identifying expanded T cells in peripheral blood. Points from the study as a whole: Differentially abundant clones: about 1.2 between replicates, 16.4 at roughly 15 days, 19 to 20 at four.

The material sequenced was blood. J is TRBJ2-7 and V is TRBV28; tentative D call: TRBD2 (6 bases). The J call may be incorrect, as the DNA end agrees better with TRBJ2-4. This clonotype was obtained from a person between 18 and 69 years old in good health. The CDR3 DNA reads as TGTGCCAGCAGCCCTGGGGGGACCCCCCGCATTCAGTACTTC. It codes for CASSPGGTPRIQYF.